These T cell receptor beta chains were read from a single sample in a study of vaccination effects on CD4 cells after COVID-19. Their antigens remain unidentified. The repertoire was sequenced with immunoSEQ multiplex PCR; TCRdb's copy has only in-frame clones and lacks some. The sample contains tens of thousands of clones, about 73% of which appear only once. The sequencing used CD4+ T cells from PBMCs cultured with HCoV-NL63 spike peptides, collected before COVID-19 vaccination. These receptors all stem from a human donor who had a prior SARS-CoV-2 infection. Each CDR3 is given with its conserved first and last residue. The D gene is left open where the match is weak. Clone size is shown for a subset of rows, as once, few, many or a class of expanded clone.

V,size,D,J,length,DNA,CDR3
TRBV19,few,TRBD1,TRBJ1-3,14,TGTGCCAGTAGCCGGGACAGTATTGGAAACACCATATATTTT,CASSRDSIGNTIYF
TRBV30,-,-,TRBJ1-2,12,TGTGCCTGGAGTGCCCAGGCGGGTGGCTACACCTTC,CAWSAQAGGYTF
TRBV14,-,TRBD2,TRBJ2-7,13,TGTGCCGCCCTCCTAGCGGGGGTCTACGAGCAGTACTTC,CAALLAGVYEQYF
TRBV5-1,once,TRBD2,TRBJ2-1,16,TGCGCCAGCAGCTTGGGGACTAGCGGGAGAGGCGGTGAGCAGTTCTTC,CASSLGTSGRGGEQFF
TRBV9,-,-,TRBJ2-7,14,TGTGCCAGCAGCGTAGGTCCCCTGACCTACGAGCAGTACTTC,CASSVGPLTYEQYF
TRBV28,once,-,TRBJ2-7,12,TGTGCCAGCAGTTTATTATCCTACGAGCAGTACTTC,CASSLLSYEQYF
TRBV4-1,-,-,TRBJ2-3,15,TGCGCCAGCAGCCAACAGGCCCCGGGGACAGATACGCAGTATTTT,CASSQQAPGTDTQYF
TRBV7-9,-,-,TRBJ1-6,13,TGTGCCAGCAGCTTAAGGACTACTTCACCCCTCCACTTT,CASSLRTTSPLHF
TRBV29-1,-,-,TRBJ2-5,11,TGCAGCGTTGAACCGGGGGAGACCCAGTACTTC,CSVEPGETQYF
TRBV4-2,-,-,TRBJ2-1,15,TGTGCCAGCAGCCAAGCCCGCGTTTTGGGCAATGAGCAGTTCTTC,CASSQARVLGNEQFF
TRBV5-1,-,-,TRBJ2-1,14,TGCGCCAGCAGCCCGGGGTGGGGGTCGGTTGAGCAGTTCTTC,CASSPGWGSVEQFF
TRBV20-1,once,-,TRBJ1-1,15,TGCAGTGCTAGTAATGGGGGGAGAGGAGACACTGAAGCTTTCTTT,CSASNGGRGDTEAFF
TRBV2,-,TRBD1,TRBJ2-6,16,TGTGCCAGCAGTCGGGACAGGGTCGCTGGGGCCAACGTCCTGACTTTC,CASSRDRVAGANVLTF
TRBV7-9,-,-,TRBJ1-1,13,TGTGCCAGCAGCTTAGCGGGGGGCAATGAAGCTTTCTTT,CASSLAGGNEAFF
TRBV5-1,-,TRBD2,TRBJ2-3,15,TGCGCCAGCAGCTTGGGACTAGCCGAGACAGATACGCAGTATTTT,CASSLGLAETDTQYF
TRBV9,-,-,TRBJ1-1,15,TGTGCCAGCAGCGGAAGCTCGGGGGTGGGGACTGAAGCTTTCTTT,CASSGSSGVGTEAFF
TRBV10-2,-,-,TRBJ2-7,13,TGCGCCAGCAGGCAGACGCCTTTGTACGAGCAGTACTTC,CASRQTPLYEQYF
TRBV5-6,-,TRBD1,TRBJ2-1,16,TGTGCCAGCACCTCGGACAGGGCGCTTTCCTACAATGAGCAGTTCTTC,CASTSDRALSYNEQFF
TRBV18,-,TRBD2,TRBJ2-7,15,TGTGCCAGCTCAACCGGGACTAGCGGACCTGGCGAGCAGTACTTC,CASSTGTSGPGEQYF
TRBV7-2,once,-,TRBJ2-1,15,TGTGCCAGCAGCTTTCGGCGGGGCTCCTACAATGAGCAGTTCTTC,CASSFRRGSYNEQFF
TRBV5-4,-,TRBD2,TRBJ2-7,15,TGTGCCAGCAGCTCAGGGACTAGCGGACCGTACGAGCAGTACTTC,CASSSGTSGPYEQYF
TRBV6-6,-,TRBD1,TRBJ2-4,16,TGTGCCAGCAGTTACGCGACAGGGGAAGCCAAAAACATTCAGTACTTC,CASSYATGEAKNIQYF
TRBV12-3/TRBV12-4,-,-,TRBJ1-5,13,TGTGCCAGCAGTTACGGACGCAATCAGCCCCAGCATTTT,CASSYGRNQPQHF
TRBV6-4,-,-,TRBJ1-2,14,TGTGCCAGTGGGTTCACCGGGACACAGCTTGGCTACACCTTC,CASGFTGTQLGYTF
TRBV6-5,-,-,TRBJ2-7,15,TGTGCCAGCACCTTTAACAGGGCCAGCTCCTACGAGCAGTACTTC,CASTFNRASSYEQYF
TRBV5-1,-,-,TRBJ2-1,14,TGCGCCAGCAGCTTGGACGGGGGCTACAATGAGCAGTTCTTC,CASSLDGGYNEQFF
TRBV19,-,TRBD2,TRBJ2-7,15,TGTGCCAGTAGAGCCTGGACTAGCGGACGCTACGAGCAGTACTTC,CASRAWTSGRYEQYF
TRBV6-5,-,-,TRBJ2-7,13,TGTGCCAGCAGACCGAGGGGACTCTACGAGCAGTACTTC,CASRPRGLYEQYF
TRBV7-2,-,TRBD2,TRBJ2-1,17,TGTGCCAGCAGTCCGACCGGGACTAGCGGGAGGGACAATGAGCAGTTCTTC,CASSPTGTSGRDNEQFF
TRBV10-3,-,TRBD2,TRBJ2-3,17,TGTGCCATCAGTGAGGGACTAGCGGGGGTAGGCACAGATACGCAGTATTTT,CAISEGLAGVGTDTQYF
TRBV12-3/TRBV12-4,-,TRBD1,TRBJ2-7,13,TGTGCCAGCAGTCCTGGGACAGCGCCTGGGGGAAACTTC,CASSPGTAPGGNF
TRBV7-9,-,-,TRBJ2-1,13,TGTGCCAGCAGAACCGGGAATCACAATGAGCAGTTCTTC,CASRTGNHNEQFF
TRBV14,-,-,TRBJ2-3,14,TGTGCCAGCAACCCAGCGGGTAGCACAGATACGCAGTATTTT,CASNPAGSTDTQYF
TRBV11-2,few,TRBD1,TRBJ2-2,16,TGTGCCAGCAGCCCGAGGACAGGGGGCAACACCGGGGAGCTGTTTTTT,CASSPRTGGNTGELFF
TRBV18,-,-,TRBJ1-1,16,TGTGCCAGCTCACCTTTACCCCAGGGATTTAACACTGAAGCTTTCTTT,CASSPLPQGFNTEAFF
TRBV7-3,many,TRBD2,TRBJ2-7,13,TGTGCCAGCAGCACTAGCGGGACGGGCGAGCAGTACTTC,CASSTSGTGEQYF
TRBV12-5,-,-,TRBJ2-5,17,TGTGCTAGTGGTTTCGGTACTGGAGGGGGGATGGGGGAGACCCAGTACTTC,CASGFGTGGGMGETQYF
TRBV7-2,few,-,TRBJ1-6,12,TGTGCCAGCAGCTTACCTAATTCACCCCTCCACTTT,CASSLPNSPLHF
TRBV18,-,TRBD2,TRBJ2-7,19,TGTGCCAGCTCACCACTGGTGGTCGCGGCTAGCGGGGATCTTTACGAGCAGTACTTC,CASSPLVVAASGDLYEQYF
TRBV18,-,-,TRBJ2-7,14,TGTGCCAGCTCACCGGGGGAGCCTACCTACGAGCAGTACTTC,CASSPGEPTYEQYF
TRBV5-1,-,-,TRBJ2-7,14,TGCGCCAGCAGCTTGGTTTCAGGGGCCCTTCAGCAGTACTTC,CASSLVSGALQQYF
TRBV5-6,-,TRBD2,TRBJ2-6,17,TGTGCCAGCAGCCCCGGGGGGGATAACTCTGGGGCCAACGTCCTGACTTTC,CASSPGGDNSGANVLTF
TRBV18,-,TRBD1,TRBJ2-7,16,TGTGCCAGCTCACAACCGGGACAGGGGTCCCTCTACGAGCAGTACTTC,CASSQPGQGSLYEQYF
TRBV6-6,-,-,TRBJ1-3,14,TGTGCCAGCAGTGAGGGGTCCTCTGGAAACACCATATATTTT,CASSEGSSGNTIYF
TRBV18,-,-,TRBJ2-1,16,TGTGCCAGCTCACCTCTAGCTAGCTTCTCCTACAATGAGCAGTTCTTC,CASSPLASFSYNEQFF
TRBV3-1/TRBV3-2,-,TRBD2,TRBJ2-3,13,TGTGCCAGCAGCCAAGGGACTAGCGCAACGCAGTATTTT,CASSQGTSATQYF
TRBV21-1,-,-,TRBJ1-3,15,TGTGCCAGCACCCCACAGGACTGCTCTGGAAACACCATATATTTT,CASTPQDCSGNTIYF
TRBV30,-,TRBD1,TRBJ1-2,13,TGTGCCTGGGCCGCAAGGACAGGGTATGGCTACACCTTC,CAWAARTGYGYTF
TRBV2,-,TRBD2,TRBJ2-2,16,TGTGCCAGCACCCCTGCGGGGGACCTTTACACCGGGGAGCTGTTTTTT,CASTPAGDLYTGELFF
TRBV5-1,-,-,TRBJ2-6,15,TGCGCCAGCAGCTCACACAGGGTTGGGGCCAACGTCCTGACTTTC,CASSSHRVGANVLTF
TRBV4-1,medium-sized,-,TRBJ2-1,16,TGCGCCAGCAGCCAACCTATAGCGGCCTCCTACAATGAGCAGTTCTTC,CASSQPIAASYNEQFF
TRBV5-4,-,-,TRBJ2-7,14,TGTGCCAGCAGCTTGGACGGCCGATCCTACGAGCAGTACTTC,CASSLDGRSYEQYF
TRBV13,-,TRBD2,TRBJ2-2,19,TGTGCCAGCAGCTCCCCTCCGGTGGAAGCGGGGACGAACACCGGGGAGCTGTTTTTT,CASSSPPVEAGTNTGELFF
TRBV6-5,-,TRBD1,TRBJ1-1,14,TGTGCCACCGGAAACAGGGGTCAGAACACTGAAGCTTTCTTT,CATGNRGQNTEAFF